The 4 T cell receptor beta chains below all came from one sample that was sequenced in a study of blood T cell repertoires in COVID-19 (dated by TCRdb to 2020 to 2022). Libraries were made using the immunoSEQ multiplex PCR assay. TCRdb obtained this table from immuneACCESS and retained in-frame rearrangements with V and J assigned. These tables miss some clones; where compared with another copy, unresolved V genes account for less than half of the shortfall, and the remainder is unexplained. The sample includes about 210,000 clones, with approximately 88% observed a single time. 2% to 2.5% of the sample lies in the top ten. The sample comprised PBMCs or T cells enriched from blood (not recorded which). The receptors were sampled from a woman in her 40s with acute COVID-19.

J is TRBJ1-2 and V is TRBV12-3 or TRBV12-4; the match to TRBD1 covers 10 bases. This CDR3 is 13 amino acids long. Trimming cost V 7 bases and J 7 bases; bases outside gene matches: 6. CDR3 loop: CASTIRTGGGYTF. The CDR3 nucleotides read TGTGCCAGCACCATAAGGACAGGGGGTGGCTACACCTTC.

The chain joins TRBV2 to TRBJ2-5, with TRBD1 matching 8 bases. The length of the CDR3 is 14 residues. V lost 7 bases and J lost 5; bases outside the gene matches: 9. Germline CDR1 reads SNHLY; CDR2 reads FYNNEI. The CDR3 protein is CASMRTGSVETQYF. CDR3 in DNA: TGTGCCAGCATGAGGACAGGGTCGGTGGAGACCCAGTACTTC.

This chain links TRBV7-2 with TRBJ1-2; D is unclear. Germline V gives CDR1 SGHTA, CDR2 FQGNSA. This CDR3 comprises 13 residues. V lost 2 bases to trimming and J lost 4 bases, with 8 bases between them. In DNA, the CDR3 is TGTGCCAGCAGCTTAAGTCCAGGCTATGGCTACACCTTC. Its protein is CASSLSPGYGYTF.

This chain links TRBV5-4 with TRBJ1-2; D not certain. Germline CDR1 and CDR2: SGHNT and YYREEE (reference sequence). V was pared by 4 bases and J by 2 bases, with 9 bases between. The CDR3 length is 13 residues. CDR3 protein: CASSPDGNYGYTF. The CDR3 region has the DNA TGTGCCAGCAGCCCAGACGGGAACTATGGCTACACCTTC.